Listed here is a single T cell receptor (beta chain). The antigen remains unidentified. The data derive from a study of T cell responses to AZD1222 COVID-19 vaccine. CDR1 and CDR2 (germline): LNHDA, SQIVND (reference sequence). The CDR3 sequence is 16 residues long. Trimming took off 3 bases at V and 6 bases at J, with 15 bases between the two ends. The study, taken as a whole, reports: Regions 160-218 and 743-854 held dominance among vaccine-associated CD4 TCRs, which spanned spike.

The method was immunoSEQ multiplex PCR; TCRdb's version includes in-frame clones alone and lacks a portion of them. The table records about 150,000 clones, 75% to 95% of them present only once. The source is an adult in good health. Sequenced here: peripheral blood, sampled on day 0 of AZD1222 vaccination. The chain has TRBV19 and TRBJ1-6, with TRBD1 as a possible D gene (5 bases). CDR3 region: CASSMGGGIGNSPLHF. The CDR3 nucleotides are TGTGCCAGTAGTATGGGTGGGGGGATCGGTAATTCACCCCTCCACTTT. Full variable domain (remainder filled in from reference TRBV19 and TRBJ1-6): DGGITQSPKYLFRKEGQNVTLSCEQNLNHDAMYWYRQDPGQGLRLIYYSQIVNDFQKGDIAEGYSVSREKKESFPLTVTSAQKNPTAFYLCASSMGGGIGNSPLHFGNGTRLTVT.